The 21 T cell receptor beta chains below all came from one sample that was sequenced in a study of Ad26.COV2.S vaccination and SARS-CoV-2 variants. The treatment: 15 to 20 received Ad26.COV2.S at low or high dose, single or two shots; roughly five received placebo; per-sample allocation not given. Sampling was performed 63 days after the first vaccine or placebo injection. Libraries were prepared by immunoSEQ multiplex PCR; TCRdb keeps only in-frame clonotypes and omits some of them. Among hundreds of thousands of clones listed, 75% to 90% were seen once. The input for sequencing was peripheral blood, taken in a trial of Ad26.COV2.S vaccine versus placebo. These receptors originate from a person between 18 and 65 years old who received the Ad26.COV2.S COVID-19 vaccine or a placebo.

The chain links TRBV25-1 to TRBJ2-1; possibly TRBD1 for D (6 bases). Germline V gene data show CDR1 as MGHDK and CDR2 as SYGVNS. This CDR3 contains 16 residues. The V end was cut by 2 bases, the J end by 0 bases, with 11 bases between. The CDR3 DNA reads TGTGCCAGCAGTGAAGATTTAGGGGGCTCCTACAATGAGCAGTTCTTC. This codes for CASSEDLGGSYNEQFF.

This sequence joins TRBV6-5 and TRBJ2-1; weak D call: TRBD1 (6 bases). Germline values: CDR1 MNHEY, CDR2 SVGAGI. This CDR3 has 12 amino acids. The CDR3 coding sequence is TGTGCGGCTAGTCAGGGGCGCGGTGAGCAGTTCTTC. Translation: CAASQGRGEQFF.

The chain uses TRBV4-1 and TRBJ2-5; no reliable D call. The germline V gene encodes CDR1 MGHRA and CDR2 YSYEKL. Trimming shortened V by 1 base and J by 1 base, and 7 bases separated the two germline ends. CDR3 size: 14 residues. In DNA, the CDR3 is TGCGCCAGCAGCCAAGGAGGCATCCAAGAGACCCAGTACTTC. It codes for CASSQGGIQETQYF.

The V and J genes are TRBV30 and TRBJ1-1, with D possibly matching TRBD1 (5 bases). V was trimmed by 1 base and J by 0 bases, leaving 24 bases between them. CDR3 length equals 19 residues. Germline loops: CDR1 GTSNPN, CDR2 SVGIG (reference sequence). The CDR3 loop reads CAWSAGDGYLYPMNTEAFF. CDR3 coding DNA: TGTGCCTGGAGTGCTGGGGACGGATATCTATACCCCATGAACACTGAAGCTTTCTTT. The full variable domain, with the rest looked up from reference TRBV30 and TRBJ1-1, is SQTIHQWPATLVQPVGSPLSLECTVEGTSNPNLYWYRQAAGRGLQLLFYSVGIGQISSEVPQNLSASRPQDRQFILSSKKLLLSDSGFYLCAWSAGDGYLYPMNTEAFFGQGTRLTVV.

The genes are TRBV3-1 (or the pseudogene TRBV3-2) and TRBJ2-3; no firm D call. Germline V gene sequence: CDR1 LGHDT, CDR2 YNNKEL (reference sequence). The germline V and J ends were trimmed by 1 base and 0 bases, with 2 bases remaining between them. The CDR3 is made up of 13 amino acids. The CDR3 sequence: CASSQASTDTQYF. The CDR3 DNA is TGTGCCAGCAGCCAAGCTAGCACAGATACGCAGTATTTT.

This rearrangement joins TRBV19 to TRBJ1-5, with D possibly matching TRBD1 (5 bases). Germline V gene sequence: CDR1 LNHDA, CDR2 SQIVND (reference sequence). This CDR3 contains 13 residues. The V gene lost 4 bases and the J gene lost 3 bases, with 7 bases spanning the gap. The CDR3 DNA is TGTGCCAGTAGTAGGGGGATCAATCAGCCCCAGCATTTT. Translation: CASSRGINQPQHF. The entire variable domain, with the rest obtained from reference TRBV19 and TRBJ1-5, is as follows: DGGITQSPKYLFRKEGQNVTLSCEQNLNHDAMYWYRQDPGQGLRLIYYSQIVNDFQKGDIAEGYSVSREKKESFPLTVTSAQKNPTAFYLCASSRGINQPQHFGDGTRLSIL.

J is TRBJ1-2 and V is TRBV6-1, with D perhaps TRBD1 (5 bases). Germline V gene sequence: CDR1 MNHNS, CDR2 SASEGT. The CDR3 loop spans 18 amino acids. The V end lost 3 bases, the J end lost 6 bases, and 26 bases lay between the germline ends. This CDR3 reads CASSEPGTMGQGRDGYTF. CDR3 DNA: TGTGCCAGCAGTGAGCCTGGCACCATGGGGCAGGGAAGAGATGGCTACACCTTC.

V is TRBV5-6 and J is TRBJ2-3, with a tentative D call TRBD2 (6 bases). The CDR3 loop spans 16 amino acids. Looked up from germline, CDR1 is SGHDT and CDR2 is YYEEEE. Trimming left V 4 bases short and J 2 bases short, with 17 bases between. CDR3 sequence: CASSNGGSGDTDTQYF. The CDR3 DNA sequence: TGTGCCAGCAGCAACGGGGGTAGCGGAGACACAGATACGCAGTATTTT. The complete variable domain, with remaining parts taken from reference TRBV5-6 and TRBJ2-3, reads DAGVTQSPTHLIKTRGQQVTLRCSPKSGHDTVSWYQQALGQGPQFIFQYYEEEERQRGNFPDRFSGHQFPNYSSELNVNALLLGDSALYLCASSNGGSGDTDTQYFGPGTRLTVL.

V is TRBV28 and J is TRBJ1-1, with 9 bases that match TRBD1. J gave up 6 bases and V 2 bases, and 1 base lay outside the gene matches. The CDR3 contains 13 residues. CDR1 and CDR2 from the germline V gene are MDHEN and SYDVKM. The CDR3 sequence: CASSLGDRAEAFF. The CDR3 nucleotides read TGTGCCAGCAGTTTAGGGGACAGGGCTGAAGCTTTCTTT.

The CDR3 DNA sequence: TGTGCCAGTTCCCCCCGGTCCGATAATTCACCCCTCCACTTT. Protein: CASSPRSDNSPLHF. This chain uses TRBV9 with TRBJ1-6; unclear D gene. Trimming left V 8 bases short and J 5 bases short, with 14 bases between. The V gene's germline CDR1 is SGDLS and CDR2 YYNGEE. The CDR3 contains 14 residues.

This rearrangement joins TRBV27 to TRBJ1-2, with 9 bases fitting TRBD1. CDR1 is MNHEY and CDR2 is SMNVEV in the germline V gene (reference sequence). This CDR3 has 14 amino acids. V shed 6 bases and J 3 bases; nucleotides not matched to a gene: 5. The CDR3 here is CASRLTGGHYGYTF. Written as DNA, the CDR3 is TGTGCCAGCAGACTCACAGGGGGCCACTATGGCTACACCTTC.

V usage is TRBV10-3 and J usage is TRBJ1-4, with 10 bases that match TRBD1. The germline gives CDR1 ENHRY, CDR2 SYGVKD. This CDR3 region has 17 residues. Unmatched junction bases numbered 6, after V lost 3 bases and J lost 2 bases. The DNA of the CDR3 is TGTGCCATCAGTGAAAGGGACAGGGGAGTGACTAATGAAAAACTGTTTTTT. Translated: CAISERDRGVTNEKLFF.

This chain links TRBV3-1 (or the pseudogene TRBV3-2) with TRBJ2-7, with a weak D call TRBD1 (6 bases). V lost 1 base and J lost 5, with 21 bases in between. The CDR3 runs to 17 residues. In germline, CDR1 is LGHDT, CDR2 YNNKEL (reference sequence). CDR3 sequence (DNA): TGTGCCAGCAGCCAAGGAACGTCCGGACAGAAGCCACACGAGCAGTACTTC. It yields the protein CASSQGTSGQKPHEQYF.

As concerns this clone: Additional DNA sequences in this sample encode the identical CDR3. The chain combines TRBV6-5 with TRBJ1-1; no clear D. The CDR3 is 11 amino acids. Germline lookup yields CDR1 MNHEY and CDR2 SVGAGI. The V end lost 7 bases, the J end lost 2 bases, and 5 bases lay between the germline ends. CDR3 sequence reads: CASTRNTEAFF. The DNA for the CDR3 is TGTGCCAGCACCAGAAACACTGAAGCTTTCTTT.

CDR3 in amino acids: CASSFKYSYEQYF. The DNA of the CDR3 is TGTGCCAGCAGTTTCAAGTACTCCTACGAGCAGTACTTC. This sequence joins TRBV28 and TRBJ2-7; no clear D. The germline CDR1 and CDR2 sequences are MDHEN and SYDVKM. The CDR3 covers 13 residues. The V gene lost 3 bases and the J gene lost 0 bases, with 6 bases spanning the gap.

In its sample, this clone was seen once. This rearrangement joins TRBV5-6 to TRBJ2-2, with 8 positions matching TRBD1. The germline CDR1 and CDR2 sequences are SGHDT and YYEEEE. The CDR3 runs to 16 residues. Trimming took 4 bases from V and 3 from J; bases not matched to a gene: 8. CDR3 amino acids: CASSPLPGQDTGELFF. CDR3 DNA sequence: TGTGCCAGCAGCCCACTTCCGGGACAGGACACCGGGGAGCTGTTTTTT.

The chain is built from TRBV18 and TRBJ2-5; 9 positions match TRBD2. Germline V gives CDR1 KGHSH, CDR2 LQKENI. The CDR3 is 15 residues long. The junction had 7 bases not matched to a gene; V was cut back by 3 bases and J by 5 bases. CDR3: CASSPDSGSIETQYF. The DNA of the CDR3 is TGTGCCAGCTCACCCGATAGCGGGAGTATCGAGACCCAGTACTTC.

The chain joins TRBV6-5 to TRBJ2-5; the D gene is possibly TRBD1 (5 bases). Germline V gene lookup returns CDR1 MNHEY and CDR2 SVGAGI. V dropped 3 bases and J dropped 2 bases, with 10 bases sitting between them. CDR3 length: 14 amino acids. The CDR3 reads CASSYLDRQETQYF. CDR3 coding DNA: TGTGCCAGCAGTTATCTCGACAGACAAGAGACCCAGTACTTC.

This rearrangement joins TRBV10-3 to TRBJ1-3, with TRBD1 matching over 8 bases. This CDR3 is 17 amino acids long. Germline-derived CDR1 and CDR2 are ENHRY and SYGVKD. The V segment lost 3 bases and the J segment 4 bases; nucleotides outside the gene matches: 11. The CDR3 spells CAISDSSPGGLGNTIYF. The CDR3 DNA sequence: TGTGCCATCAGTGATAGCTCTCCAGGGGGCTTAGGAAACACCATATATTTT.

J is TRBJ2-5 and V is TRBV5-1; 7 nucleotides align to TRBD1. Germline V gene sequence: CDR1 SGHRS, CDR2 YFSETQ. The ends lost 4 bases at V and 4 bases at J; junction bases unmatched: 7. The CDR3 has 14 amino acids. The CDR3 DNA reads as TGCGCCAGCAGCGGGAAGACAGGGTCAGAGACCCAGTACTTC. This translates into CASSGKTGSETQYF.

The chain combines TRBV5-8 with TRBJ1-1; no reliable D call. V lost 0 bases and J 4 bases, leaving 4 bases between the germline ends. The CDR3 has 12 amino acids. Per the germline V gene, CDR1 is SGHTS and CDR2 is YDEGEE. The CDR3 DNA reads as TGTGCCAGCAGCTTGGTGGTCACTGAAGCTTTCTTT. It encodes CASSLVVTEAFF.